This T cell receptor beta chain comes out of a study of cytomegalovirus exposure and HLA in healthy donors. Comment on this clone: The antigen remains unidentified.

Unmatched junction bases numbered 10, after V lost 5 bases and J lost 6 bases. Germline CDR1 is LNHDA and CDR2 is SQIVND (reference sequence). The CDR3 has 16 residues. PCR primers comprised 60 Vbeta and 13 Jbeta primers. Sequencing used immunoSEQ multiplex PCR; TCRdb keeps in-frame clones, though not all of them. The table has 140,000 or so clones, around two thirds seen once. Findings of the study overall: The authors judged a highly shared variant cluster likely a sequencing artifact.

The gene calls are TRBV19 and TRBJ2-2, with 9 bases matching TRBD1. The sequence came from a man aged 18-30 years in good health and CMV-seropositive. Source material: PBMCs. The CDR3 here is CASSQNLGQGPGELFF. In DNA, the CDR3 is TGTGCCAGTAGTCAGAACTTGGGACAGGGCCCCGGGGAGCTGTTTTTT.